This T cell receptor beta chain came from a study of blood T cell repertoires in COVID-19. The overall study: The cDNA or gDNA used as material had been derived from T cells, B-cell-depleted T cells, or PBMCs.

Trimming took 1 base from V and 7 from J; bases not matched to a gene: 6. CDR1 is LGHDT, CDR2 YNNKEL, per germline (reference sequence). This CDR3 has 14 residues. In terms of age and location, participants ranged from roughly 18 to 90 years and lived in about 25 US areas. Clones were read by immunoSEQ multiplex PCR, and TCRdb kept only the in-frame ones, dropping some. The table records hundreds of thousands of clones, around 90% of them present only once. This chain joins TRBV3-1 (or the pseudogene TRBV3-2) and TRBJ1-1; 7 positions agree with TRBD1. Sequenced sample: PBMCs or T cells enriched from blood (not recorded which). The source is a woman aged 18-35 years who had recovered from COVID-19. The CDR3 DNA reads TGTGCCAGCAGCCAAGGACGGGCAGGGGGTGAAGCTTTCTTT. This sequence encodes CASSQGRAGGEAFF.